This T cell receptor (beta chain) was recorded in a study of identical twins. V lost 1 base, J lost 0 bases, and 10 bases lay in between. The CDR3 contains 16 residues. Germline CDR1 is SGHAT and CDR2 is FQDESV (reference sequence). This clonotype has more than one count but fewer than ten. Using its own MiXCR run on the 5' RACE reads, TCRdb lists one record per CDR3 protein. The data show 470,000 or so distinct CDR3 sequences, roughly 24% seen once. The data were also submitted as part of a second study, on T cells expressing NK-cell markers.

The sequenced material came from CD4+ T cells sorted from blood. The genes are TRBV11-1 and TRBJ2-1; D is undetermined. This TCR was recovered from a woman under 30 in good health. CDR3 amino acids: CASSLVRVSSYNEQFF. CDR3 DNA: TGTGCCAGCAGCTTAGTTCGGGTGAGCTCCTACAATGAGCAGTTCTTC. The full variable domain, completed using reference TRBV11-1 and TRBJ2-1, is EAEVAQSPRYKITEKSQAVAFWCDPISGHATLYWYRQILGQGPELLVQFQDESVVDDSQLPKDRFSAERLKGVDSTLKIQPAELGDSAMYLCASSLVRVSSYNEQFFGPGTRLTVL.